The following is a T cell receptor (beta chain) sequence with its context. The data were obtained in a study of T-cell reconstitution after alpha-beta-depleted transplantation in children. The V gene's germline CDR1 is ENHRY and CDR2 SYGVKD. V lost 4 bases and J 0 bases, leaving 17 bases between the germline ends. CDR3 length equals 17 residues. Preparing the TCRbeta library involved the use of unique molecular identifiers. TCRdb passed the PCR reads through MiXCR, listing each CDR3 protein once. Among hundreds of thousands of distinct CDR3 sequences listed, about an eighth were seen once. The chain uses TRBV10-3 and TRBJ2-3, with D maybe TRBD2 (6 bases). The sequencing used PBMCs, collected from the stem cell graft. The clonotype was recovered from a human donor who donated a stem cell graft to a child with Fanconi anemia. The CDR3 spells CAISALSGRSSTDTQYF. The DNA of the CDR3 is TGTGCCATCAGTGCGCTTTCCGGGAGATCTAGCACAGATACGCAGTATTTT.